A selection of T cell receptor beta chains follows, all from one sample in a study of PD-L1 blockade in urothelial cancer. Assay: immunoSEQ multiplex PCR; the TCRdb copy retains only in-frame clones and omits some. The sample has approximately 72,000 clones, approximately 84% seen once. The source was PBMCs, collected around atezolizumab (anti-PD-L1) treatment. These receptors all come from a man aged 55 to 70 with urothelial cancer. The CDR3 runs from the conserved cysteine through the conserved F or W. Fields, in order: J gene, clone size, D gene, V gene, CDR3 DNA, CDR3 protein. D genes are given only for firm matches. The size field is filled for only some rows; it gives once, few, many or a size class.

J: TRBJ1-3; size: -; D: -; V: TRBV11-2; DNA: TGTGCCAGCAGCTTAGACCGGGCTGGAAACACCATATATTTT; CDR3: CASSLDRAGNTIYF
J: TRBJ2-1; size: once; D: TRBD2; V: TRBV29-1; DNA: TGCAGCGTTGCCGGGACTAGCGGCTACAATGAGCAGTTCTTC; CDR3: CSVAGTSGYNEQFF
J: TRBJ2-5; size: -; D: TRBD2; V: TRBV30; DNA: TGTGCCTGGGCCCTGGGACTAGCGGGCGAGACCCAGTACTTC; CDR3: CAWALGLAGETQYF
J: TRBJ2-1; size: -; D: -; V: TRBV6-5; DNA: TGTGCCAGCAGTGGACACTACAATGAGCAGTTCTTC; CDR3: CASSGHYNEQFF
J: TRBJ2-5; size: once; D: TRBD2; V: TRBV7-2; DNA: TGTGCCAGCAGCCAAAAGGGCCTTCCGGGAGGAGAGACCCAGTACTTC; CDR3: CASSQKGLPGGETQYF
J: TRBJ1-5; size: once; D: -; V: TRBV7-2; DNA: TGTGCCAGCAGCTTAGAGGCAGAGGCCAATCAGCCCCAGCATTTT; CDR3: CASSLEAEANQPQHF
J: TRBJ1-2; size: -; D: -; V: TRBV28; DNA: TGTGCCAGCAGTGCCCGGGGTGGAGCTAACTATGGCTACACCTTC; CDR3: CASSARGGANYGYTF
J: TRBJ2-7; size: -; D: TRBD1; V: TRBV5-6; DNA: TGTGCCAGCATCCCGGGACAGGGAGATTACGAGCAGTACTTC; CDR3: CASIPGQGDYEQYF
J: TRBJ2-1; size: -; D: -; V: TRBV5-1; DNA: TGCGCCAGCAGCTTGGTGGTGGGGAGCTCCTACAATGAGCAGTTCTTC; CDR3: CASSLVVGSSYNEQFF
J: TRBJ2-3; size: once; D: TRBD1; V: TRBV15; DNA: TGTGCCACCAGCAGAGGTCCACCGGGACAGGGGTTTAGAGATACGCAGTATTTT; CDR3: CATSRGPPGQGFRDTQYF
J: TRBJ1-6; size: -; D: TRBD1; V: TRBV19; DNA: TGTGCCAGTAGCTCCGACAGGGCCAATTCACCCCTCCACTTT; CDR3: CASSSDRANSPLHF
J: TRBJ1-5; size: -; D: TRBD1; V: TRBV7-2; DNA: TGTGCCAGCAGCACCGGGACAGGGATGTTTCAGCCCCAGCATTTT; CDR3: CASSTGTGMFQPQHF
J: TRBJ2-5; size: -; D: -; V: TRBV11-2; DNA: TGTGCCAGCGGTAGTGGGGGGGCCCTCGAGACCCAGTACTTC; CDR3: CASGSGGALETQYF
J: TRBJ2-3; size: -; D: -; V: TRBV5-1; DNA: TGCGCCAGCAGCTCCGACAGGACCACAGATACGCAGTATTTT; CDR3: CASSSDRTTDTQYF
J: TRBJ2-7; size: -; D: -; V: TRBV5-4; DNA: TGTGCCAGCAGCTTGGACCAGGGATCCTACGAGCAGTACTTC; CDR3: CASSLDQGSYEQYF
J: TRBJ1-1; size: -; D: TRBD1; V: TRBV5-1; DNA: TGCGCCAGCAGCTTGGGACAGGGAGAGGGGAACACTGAAGCTTTCTTT; CDR3: CASSLGQGEGNTEAFF
J: TRBJ1-2; size: -; D: TRBD1; V: TRBV25-1; DNA: TGTGCCAGCAGAGGGACAGGCAACTATGGCTACACCTTC; CDR3: CASRGTGNYGYTF
J: TRBJ1-2; size: -; D: -; V: TRBV4-1; DNA: TGCGCCAGCAGCCAAGAGGAGCTCCCTAACTATGGCTACACCTTC; CDR3: CASSQEELPNYGYTF
J: TRBJ2-2; size: few; D: TRBD2; V: TRBV7-3; DNA: TGTGCCAGCAGCACAACTAGCGGGGTGAACACCGGGGAGCTGTTTTTT; CDR3: CASSTTSGVNTGELFF
J: TRBJ2-7; size: few; D: TRBD1; V: TRBV7-9; DNA: TGTGCCAGCAGTCGTCCGGGGACAGGGGCCTACGAGCAGTACTTC; CDR3: CASSRPGTGAYEQYF
J: TRBJ1-3; size: -; D: -; V: TRBV7-8; DNA: TGTGCCAGCAGCTTAGACAGGGTCGGAAACACCATATATTTT; CDR3: CASSLDRVGNTIYF
J: TRBJ2-1; size: -; D: TRBD2; V: TRBV30; DNA: TGTGCCTGGAGTAACCCTAGCGGGGGGAAGGATGAGCAGTTCTTC; CDR3: CAWSNPSGGKDEQFF
J: TRBJ2-1; size: few; D: TRBD1; V: TRBV29-1; DNA: TGCAGCGCCCATAGGGACAGTAACTTCAATGAGCAGTTCTTC; CDR3: CSAHRDSNFNEQFF
J: TRBJ1-1; size: -; D: -; V: TRBV7-8; DNA: TGTGCCAGCACTGACAGGAGTTCCCATGTGAACACTGAAGCTTTCTTT; CDR3: CASTDRSSHVNTEAFF
J: TRBJ2-7; size: -; D: -; V: TRBV28; DNA: TGTGCCAGCAGTTTGGGGGACTCCCGCAAGCAGTACTTC; CDR3: CASSLGDSRKQYF
J: TRBJ1-4; size: few; D: -; V: TRBV30; DNA: TGTGCCTGGAGTCCCCGTGGCGGGCTTAATGAAAAACTGTTTTTT; CDR3: CAWSPRGGLNEKLFF
J: TRBJ2-4; size: -; D: -; V: TRBV30; DNA: TGTGCCTGGAGTGTGAAACAGACCAAAAACATTCAGTACTTC; CDR3: CAWSVKQTKNIQYF
J: TRBJ1-4; size: -; D: -; V: TRBV28; DNA: TGTGCCACCTCCGGTTATGAAAAACTGTTTTTT; CDR3: CATSGYEKLFF
J: TRBJ1-4; size: -; D: -; V: TRBV28; DNA: TGTGCCACCTGGGGGGGGGTGACTAATGAAAAACTGTTTTTT; CDR3: CATWGGVTNEKLFF